One and the same sample provided the 2 T cell receptor beta chains below, sequenced in a study of spatial heterogeneity in lung cancer. Time point in this sample: blood at routine non-recurrence follow-up after resection. TCRdb called the 5' RACE reads again in MiXCR, with one record for every CDR3 protein. Seen here are around 45,000 distinct CDR3 sequences, 20% to 25% observed once, and the top ten hold under 8.5%. Sample: PBMCs, taken at follow-up. The receptors come from a female donor with early-stage non-small cell lung cancer.

Many counts were recorded for this clonotype. J is TRBJ2-1 and V is TRBV5-4; maybe TRBD1 (6 bases). V was pared by 3 bases and J by 5 bases, with 12 bases between. Per germline, CDR1 SGHNT and CDR2 YYREEE (reference sequence). CDR3 length: 14 residues. This chain's CDR3 is CASSYTGIHNEQFF. The CDR3 nucleotides are TGTGCCAGCAGCTACACAGGGATCCACAATGAGCAGTTCTTC.

This clonotype was seen repeatedly, ten times or more. This chain uses TRBV12-3 or TRBV12-4 with TRBJ2-5; D remains ambiguous. Trimming removed 5 bases from V and 5 bases from J, with 9 bases in between. CDR3 length: 12 amino acids. The CDR3 loop reads CASSPSGETQYF. CDR3 in DNA: TGTGCCAGCAGTCCTAGTGGGGAGACCCAGTACTTC.